This T cell receptor beta chain comes out of a study of long-term antiretroviral therapy in people with HIV. The study's findings and limits: Blood was collected between the mid-2000s and the late 2010s, possibly under older ART regimens. Whereas controls had wider CDR3 length ranges, HIV repertoires had narrower ones.

A remark on this clone: The antigen is undetermined.

Survey-level immunoSEQ v3.0 assays were run. Per-sample targets for sequencing were 40,000-50,000 T-cell genomes. TCRdb's copy holds only in-frame clones and misses some; the assay was immunoSEQ multiplex PCR. Seen here are about 14,000 clones, about 77% observed once, and the top ten hold around a quarter. Every HIV-positive participant received treatment in the United States. The V segment lost 1 base and the J segment 7 bases; nucleotides outside the gene matches: 11. Germline values: CDR1 LGHNA, CDR2 YNFKEQ. CDR3 length equals 17 residues. This receptor was identified in a man aged 40-50 years with HIV. The gene calls are TRBV4-2 and TRBJ2-2, with 8 nucleotides matching TRBD2. The material sequenced was unsorted PBMCs, taken 3.1 years after starting antiretroviral therapy. DNA of the CDR3: TGTGCCAGCAGCCAAGGCGGGGGGCCCAAGAGCGACGGGGAGCTGTTTTTT. It translates to CASSQGGGPKSDGELFF.